The 20 T cell receptor beta chains below were found in one sample sequenced in a study of cytomegalovirus exposure and HLA in healthy donors. The PCR employed 60 Vbeta primers together with 13 Jbeta primers. The data were produced by immunoSEQ multiplex PCR, yet TCRdb's version contains in-frame clones alone and is incomplete. The data hold tens of thousands of clones, with around 62% observed a single time. Sequenced material: PBMCs. These receptors were obtained from a male donor in good health and CMV-seropositive.

This chain links TRBV27 with TRBJ2-1; the D gene is possibly TRBD1 (5 bases). CDR3 length: 11 residues. Trimming left V 5 bases short and J 7 bases short, with 6 bases between. CDR1 and CDR2 from the germline V gene are MNHEY and SMNVEV (reference sequence). Written as DNA, the CDR3 is TGTGCCAGCAGTGGGGCAAATGAGCAGTTCTTC. Protein product: CASSGANEQFF.

The chain joins TRBV28 to TRBJ2-7; TRBD1 agrees at 7 bases. Germline V gene lookup returns CDR1 MDHEN and CDR2 SYDVKM. V lost 10 bases to trimming and J lost 0 bases; unmatched junction nucleotides: 3. This CDR3 has 12 amino acids. CDR3 in amino acids: CATQGSSYEQYF. DNA for the CDR3: TGTGCCACACAGGGGAGCTCCTACGAGCAGTACTTC.

J is TRBJ2-3 and V is TRBV27; TRBD2 aligns across 14 bases. Germline V gene data show CDR1 as MNHEY and CDR2 as SMNVEV (reference sequence). CDR3 length: 16 residues. V shed 3 bases, J shed 2 bases, and the junction held 1 base outside the gene matches. Written as DNA, the CDR3 is TGTGCCAGCAGTTTGACTAGCGGGAGGGCCACAGATACGCAGTATTTT. This sequence encodes CASSLTSGRATDTQYF.

The V and J genes are TRBV5-1 and TRBJ2-4; 9 nucleotides match TRBD2. CDR3 length: 18 residues. Germline assignment: CDR1 SGHRS and CDR2 YFSETQ. Trimming at V came to 3 bases and at J to 1 base, leaving 11 bases not matched to a gene. For the CDR3, the DNA is TGCGCCAGCAGCTGGGGACTAGCCCTCACTCGGGCCAAAAACATTCAGTACTTC. It encodes CASSWGLALTRAKNIQYF.

This chain connects TRBV14 to TRBJ1-1; weak D call: TRBD1 (6 bases). The CDR3 runs 13 residues. V was trimmed by 2 bases and J by 3 bases, leaving 7 bases between them. CDR1 is SGHDN, CDR2 FVKESK, per germline. CDR3 sequence reads: CASSQTGYTEAFF. Written as DNA, the CDR3 is TGTGCCAGCAGCCAAACAGGGTACACTGAAGCTTTCTTT.

This chain joins TRBV7-2 and TRBJ2-1; 12 nucleotides line up with TRBD1. This CDR3 contains 16 residues. J lost 2 bases, V lost 5 bases, and 4 bases had no gene match. Germline V lookup: CDR1 SGHTA, CDR2 FQGNSA. The CDR3 DNA follows: TGTGCCAGCAGCCGCGGGACAGGGGGCACCTACAATGAGCAGTTCTTC. Translated: CASSRGTGGTYNEQFF.

This sequence joins TRBV7-2 and TRBJ2-1, with 9 bases matching TRBD2. In germline, CDR1 is SGHTA, CDR2 FQGNSA. The junction had 12 bases not matched to a gene; V was cut back by 5 bases and J by 7 bases. The CDR3 spans 16 residues. CDR3 in DNA: TGTGCCAGCAGCCCCCGTTGGCGGGGGGGCCTGAATGAGCAGTTCTTC. Protein product: CASSPRWRGGLNEQFF.

V is TRBV5-4 and J is TRBJ2-1, with D possibly TRBD1 on 6 matching bases. Germline V CDR1 and CDR2: SGHNT, YYREEE (reference sequence). V was trimmed by 2 bases and J by 4 bases, leaving 13 bases between them. The CDR3 totals 15 residues. CDR3: CASSFGTGPYNEQFF. CDR3 sequence (DNA): TGTGCCAGCAGCTTTGGTACAGGGCCTTACAATGAGCAGTTCTTC.

This clone was observed a few times. This chain links TRBV29-1 with TRBJ2-7, with 9 bases matching TRBD1. Germline V gene data show CDR1 as SQVTM and CDR2 as ANQGSEA. V lost 4 bases to trimming and J lost 7 bases; unmatched junction nucleotides: 5. The CDR3 is 12 amino acids. The CDR3 loop is CSVAGQGREQYF. DNA for the CDR3: TGCAGCGTTGCCGGACAGGGGAGGGAGCAGTACTTC.

A few counts support this clone. The chain links TRBV11-3 to TRBJ2-5, with 7 bases matching TRBD1. The better agreement between TRBJ2-7 and the DNA end casts doubt on the J call. This CDR3 is built from 13 residues. In germline, CDR1 is SGHNT, CDR2 YENEEA. The CDR3 nucleotides are TGTGCCAGCAGCCTACAGGGGAGCTACGAGCAGTACTTC. Translation: CASSLQGSYEQYF.

The V call is TRBV28, the J call TRBJ1-1; D is uncertain. V lost 2 bases and J 0 bases, leaving 7 bases between the germline ends. CDR1 and CDR2 from the germline V gene are MDHEN and SYDVKM. The CDR3 is made up of 14 amino acids. CDR3 in amino acids: CASSLRGMNTEAFF. As DNA, the CDR3 is TGTGCCAGCAGTTTAAGAGGGATGAACACTGAAGCTTTCTTT.

This sequence joins TRBV7-8 and TRBJ1-2; 7 nucleotides line up with TRBD1. The CDR3 sequence is 14 residues long. With 4 bases clipped from V and 4 bases from J, the junction kept 6 bases outside the gene matches. The germline V gene encodes CDR1 SGHVS and CDR2 FQNEAQ. The CDR3 loop is CASSSTQGTYGYTF. CDR3 sequence (DNA): TGTGCCAGCAGCTCAACACAGGGGACCTATGGCTACACCTTC. Drawing the rest from reference TRBV7-8 and TRBJ1-2, the complete variable domain is GAGVSQSPRYKVAKRGQDVALRCDPISGHVSLFWYQQALGQGPEFLTYFQNEAQLDKSGLPSDRFFAERPEGSVSTLKIQRTQQEDSAVYLCASSSTQGTYGYTFGSGTRLTVV.

This clone was counted only a few times. The chain links TRBV2 to TRBJ1-2; a weak D match, TRBD1 (6 bases). The CDR3 totals 15 residues. Germline loops: CDR1 SNHLY, CDR2 FYNNEI. Trimming cost V 3 bases and J 8 bases, with 19 bases left between them. Here the CDR3 reads CASSEVRGDTWGYTF. DNA of the CDR3: TGTGCCAGCAGTGAGGTCAGGGGTGATACCTGGGGCTACACCTTC.

This clone was observed a handful of times. The chain has TRBV7-6 and TRBJ2-5; 11 positions match TRBD2. The J segment lost 2 bases and the V segment lost 5 bases, leaving 10 bases of the junction unmatched. The CDR3 covers 17 residues. The germline CDR1 and CDR2 sequences are SGHVS and FNYEAQ. The CDR3 DNA sequence: TGTGCCAGCAGCCCCTATAGCGGGGGGGATACACAAGAGACCCAGTACTTC. This gives the protein CASSPYSGGDTQETQYF. Using reference TRBV7-6 and TRBJ2-5 for the parts outside the CDR3, the full variable domain is GAGVSQSPRYKVTKRGQDVALRCDPISGHVSLYWYRQALGQGPEFLTYFNYEAQQDKSGLPNDRFSAERPEGSISTLTIQRTEQRDSAMYRCASSPYSGGDTQETQYFGPGTRLLVL.

CDR3 DNA: TGTGCCAGTAGTATGGGGGACAGGGCGGATTCACCCCTCCACTTT. This encodes CASSMGDRADSPLHF. The chain uses TRBV19 and TRBJ1-6; 9 bases align to TRBD1. The V gene end was trimmed by 3 bases and the J gene end by 8 bases; junction bases not matched to a gene: 5. The germline gives CDR1 LNHDA, CDR2 SQIVND (reference sequence). This CDR3 is 15 amino acids long.

This chain joins TRBV5-6 and TRBJ2-7; D is uncertain. In germline, CDR1 is SGHDT, CDR2 YYEEEE. This CDR3 region has 13 residues. V was trimmed by 0 bases and J by 0 bases, leaving 4 bases between them. The CDR3 nucleotides are TGTGCCAGCAGCTTGGTGAGCTCCTACGAGCAGTACTTC. It codes for CASSLVSSYEQYF.

This clone occurred a few times. This chain links TRBV30 with TRBJ2-5, with 7 bases fitting TRBD2. This CDR3 is built from 15 residues. From germline, CDR1 is GTSNPN and CDR2 SVGIG (reference sequence). V trimming: 4 bases; J trimming: 5 bases; junction bases outside the gene matches: 13. CDR3 bases: TGTGCCTGGAAACCCCACATGGGGGGAGGGGAGACCCAGTACTTC. This sequence encodes CAWKPHMGGGETQYF.

The chain has TRBV11-2 and TRBJ2-7; TRBD1 matches at 7 bases. CDR1 is SGHAT, CDR2 FQNNGV, per germline. This CDR3 contains 15 residues. V shed 3 bases, J shed 1 base, and the junction held 6 bases outside the gene matches. CDR3 DNA sequence: TGTGCCAGCAGCTTCGGGACAGCTTCTTCCTACGAGCAGTACTTC. As protein: CASSFGTASSYEQYF.

The chain has TRBV18 and TRBJ2-5, with TRBD1 matching 8 bases. The length of the CDR3 is 14 residues. Trimming cost V 3 bases and J 1 base; bases outside gene matches: 1. In germline, CDR1 is KGHSH, CDR2 LQKENI. CDR3 sequence (DNA): TGTGCCAGCTCACCCGGGACAGGCCAAGAGACCCAGTACTTC. Translating it yields CASSPGTGQETQYF.

The chain employs TRBV28 and TRBJ1-1, with a tentative D call TRBD1 (6 bases). The germline gives CDR1 MDHEN, CDR2 SYDVKM. V was pared by 5 bases and J by 5 bases, with 12 bases between. The CDR3 loop spans 13 amino acids. CDR3 amino acids: CASSPSGVTEAFF. DNA for the CDR3: TGTGCCAGCAGTCCGTCAGGGGTAACTGAAGCTTTCTTT.